A single T cell receptor beta chain is shown here with its context. The data are from a study of T cell changes during pregnancy in multiple sclerosis. The table came from immunoSEQ multiplex PCR; TCRdb's copy has only in-frame clones and leaves some out. The data contain 43,000 or so clones, over 85% of them singletons. The clonotype was recovered from a female donor with multiple sclerosis, enrolled in a pregnancy study. The input for sequencing was peripheral blood, taken in the first trimester of pregnancy.

Here the CDR3 DNA reads TGTGCCAGTAGTCCGACAGATCGCACTGAAGCTTTCTTT. Protein sequence: CASSPTDRTEAFF. The gene calls are TRBV19 and TRBJ1-1, with TRBD1 as a possible D gene (5 bases). CDR3 length: 13 residues. Per the germline V gene, CDR1 is LNHDA and CDR2 is SQIVND (reference sequence). The ends were cut back, 5 bases at V and 4 bases at J, with 11 bases in the middle.